Listed below are T cell receptor beta chains from one sample, sequenced in a study of T cells in Graves' hyperthyroidism and ophthalmopathy. TCRdb re-analysed the multiplex PCR reads in MiXCR, keeping a single row per CDR3 protein. The repertoire consists of 750,000 to 900,000 distinct CDR3 sequences, with roughly 40% occurring once and the leading ten covering more than 7%. Sequenced sample: blood. These receptor sequences come from a man younger than 35 with Graves' hyperthyroidism. CDR3s include the opening cysteine and the closing phenylalanine or tryptophan. A D gene is named only where the DNA matches it firmly. Rows may omit the clone size; those that give it use once, few, many or a size class.

abundance	j_gene	v_gene	d_gene	CDR3nt	CDR3aa
-	TRBJ1-6	TRBV6-5	-	TGTGCCAGCAGTTACGGAACAGGGAATTCACCCCTCCACTTT	CASSYGTGNSPLHF
many	TRBJ1-2	TRBV15	-	TGTGCCACCAGCAGGGACGCCTATGGCTACACCTTC	CATSRDAYGYTF
-	TRBJ2-5	TRBV29-1	-	TGCAGCGTTGATCTGGGGCAACGGTTTCGGGGGACCCAGTACTTC	CSVDLGQRFRGTQYF
many	TRBJ2-7	TRBV10-3	-	TGTGCCATTTCGGACGCAATCGGGGGCGAGCAGTACTTC	CAISDAIGGEQYF
-	TRBJ1-4	TRBV2	-	TGTGCCAGCAGTCTGCAGGGTTGGGAAAAACTGTTTTTT	CASSLQGWEKLFF
-	TRBJ1-5	TRBV9	-	TGTGCCAGCAGCGTAGGGGTAGAACCACGTCAGCCCCAGCATTTT	CASSVGVEPRQPQHF
many	TRBJ2-5	TRBV20-1	TRBD2	TGCAGTGCTAGAGTGGCGGGGGTTGAGACCCAGTACTTC	CSARVAGVETQYF
many	TRBJ1-4	TRBV15	TRBD1	TGTGCCACCAGCATTGGCCACAGGGGCTCTAATGAAAAACTGTTTTTT	CATSIGHRGSNEKLFF
-	TRBJ1-2	TRBV29-1	TRBD1	TGCAGCCCAAGACAGGGGAACTATGGCTACACCTTC	CSPRQGNYGYTF
few	TRBJ2-7	TRBV5-5	-	TGTGCCAGCAGATCCCGGGACGGGCACTACGAGCAGTACTTC	CASRSRDGHYEQYF
-	TRBJ2-7	TRBV7-9	-	TGTGCCAGCAGCAGGGACGGCTTCTCCTCCTACGAGCAGTACTTC	CASSRDGFSSYEQYF
many	TRBJ2-2	TRBV10-2	-	TGCGCCAGCAGAAGCGGCACCGGGGAGCTGTTTTTT	CASRSGTGELFF
-	TRBJ2-7	TRBV7-9	-	TGTGCCAGCAGTTCGGGAGACAGCTACAAGCAGTACTTC	CASSSGDSYKQYF
-	TRBJ2-5	TRBV7-2	TRBD2	TGTGCCAGCAGCCCGAGGGAGGGGCAGACCCAGTACTTC	CASSPREGQTQYF
-	TRBJ2-2	TRBV7-8	-	TGTGCCAGCAGCTTAGTGGCAGGGAGGTTGGGCGGGGAGCTGTTTTTT	CASSLVAGRLGGELFF
-	TRBJ2-7	TRBV6-5	-	TGTGCCAGCACCCCCCGGGTAGGCGCGCACGAGCAGTACTTC	CASTPRVGAHEQYF
-	TRBJ1-2	TRBV7-2	TRBD1	TGTGCCAGCAGCTTAAACAGGGGAAGGGGCTACACCTTC	CASSLNRGRGYTF
-	TRBJ2-7	TRBV11-2	TRBD2	TGTGCCAGCAGCTTATATGCGGGGGGGAGCCCCTACGAGCAGTACTTC	CASSLYAGGSPYEQYF